Reported below is one TCR beta chain. This entry belongs to a study of blood T cell repertoires in COVID-19. Study background: The United States, Italy and Spain provided the acute and convalescent COVID-19 samples. From T cells, B-cell-depleted T cells, or PBMCs came the material, which was cDNA or gDNA.

The CDR3 sequence is 14 residues long. Germline V gives CDR1 MGHDK, CDR2 SYGVNS. Trimming left V 6 bases short and J 9 bases short, with 15 bases between. How the authors handled the data: The assay estimated nucleated cells by amplifying reference gene primers. Generated by immunoSEQ multiplex PCR, the TCRdb table keeps only in-frame clones and is missing some. The V and J calls and the clone size are those of that table, but D and trimming were determined from the DNA. The profile shows around 71,000 clones, about four fifths of them singletons. Sequencing was carried out using peripheral blood. J is TRBJ1-6 and V is TRBV25-1; D is perhaps TRBD1 (6 bases). The TCR originated in a woman of 80 years or more with active or convalescent COVID-19. This CDR3 reads CASSLGAPRSPLHF. The CDR3 DNA is TGTGCCAGCAGCCTGGGGGCGCCCCGTTCACCCCTCCACTTT.